The 3 T cell receptor beta chains in this list originate from one sample, sequenced in a study of PD-L1 blockade in urothelial cancer. Regarding time point: pretreatment peripheral blood. Only in-frame clones appear in the TCRdb table, and some are missing; sequencing was by immunoSEQ multiplex PCR. The sample lists some 89,000 clones, 85% occurring once. The input for sequencing was PBMCs, taken around atezolizumab (anti-PD-L1) treatment. The receptor set was obtained from a man in his 60s with urothelial cancer.

The chain uses TRBV28 and TRBJ1-5; 7 bases match TRBD1. The germline V gene encodes CDR1 MDHEN and CDR2 SYDVKM. V lost 7 bases to trimming and J lost 3 bases; unmatched junction nucleotides: 12. The CDR3 totals 16 residues. CDR3 in DNA: TGTGCCAGCACGACTCAGGGACAGAAATACAATCAGCCCCAGCATTTT. Residues: CASTTQGQKYNQPQHF.

The table lists this clone with a few counts. The rearrangement links TRBV21-1 to TRBJ2-7; the table names TRBD2, a call not compared with the DNA. TRBV21-1 is flagged as a pseudogene. The CDR3 has 12 residues. The CDR3 nucleotides are TGTGCCAGCAGCCGCGGGGGCAACGAGCAGTACTTC. Translating it yields CASSRGGNEQYF.

This clone was observed once. V usage is TRBV19 and J usage is TRBJ2-2, with D tentatively TRBD2 (6 bases). CDR1 and CDR2 (germline): LNHDA, SQIVND (reference sequence). V was shortened by 9 bases and J by 6 bases, with 11 bases between the two germline ends. The CDR3 length is 12 residues. For the CDR3, the DNA is TGTGCCAGCGAACTAGCCCCCGGGGAGCTGTTTTTT. This codes for CASELAPGELFF.